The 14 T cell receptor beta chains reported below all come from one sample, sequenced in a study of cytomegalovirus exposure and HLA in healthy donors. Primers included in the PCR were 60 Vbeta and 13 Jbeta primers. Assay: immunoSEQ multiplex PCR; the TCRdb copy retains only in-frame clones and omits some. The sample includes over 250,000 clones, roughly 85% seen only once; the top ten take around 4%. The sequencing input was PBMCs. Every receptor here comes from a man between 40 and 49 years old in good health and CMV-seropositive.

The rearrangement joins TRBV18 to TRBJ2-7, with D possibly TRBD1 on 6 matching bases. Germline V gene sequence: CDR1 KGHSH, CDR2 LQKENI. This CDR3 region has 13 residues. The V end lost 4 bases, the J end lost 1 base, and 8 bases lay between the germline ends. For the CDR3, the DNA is TGTGCCAGCTCACTCGGACAGTCCTACGAGCAGTACTTC. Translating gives CASSLGQSYEQYF.

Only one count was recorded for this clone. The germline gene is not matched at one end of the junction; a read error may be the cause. For the CDR3, the DNA is TGCGCCAGCAGCTTGCCAGGGCCCACCTATGGCTACCCCTTC. It translates to CASSLPGPTYGYPF. The J gene is TRBJ1-2, the V gene TRBV5-1, with D possibly TRBD1 on 5 matching bases. The CDR3 is 14 amino acids. Germline V lookup: CDR1 SGHRS, CDR2 YFSETQ. The entire variable domain, with the rest obtained from reference TRBV5-1 and TRBJ1-2, is as follows: KAGVTQTPRYLIKTRGQQVTLSCSPISGHRSVSWYQQTPGQGLQFLFEYFSETQRNKGNFPGRFSGRQFSNSRSEMNVSTLELGDSALYLCASSLPGPTYGYPFGSGTRLTVV.

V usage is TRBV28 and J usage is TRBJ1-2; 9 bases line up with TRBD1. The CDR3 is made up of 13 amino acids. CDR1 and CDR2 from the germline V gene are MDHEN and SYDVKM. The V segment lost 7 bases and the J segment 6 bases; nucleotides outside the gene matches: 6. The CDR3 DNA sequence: TGTGCCAGCACCACAGGGGGCTTCGATGGCTACACCTTC. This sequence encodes CASTTGGFDGYTF.

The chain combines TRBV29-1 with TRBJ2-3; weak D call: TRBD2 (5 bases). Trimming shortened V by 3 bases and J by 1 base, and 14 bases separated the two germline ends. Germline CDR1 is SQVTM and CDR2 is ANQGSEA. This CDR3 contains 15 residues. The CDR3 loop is CSVDRPRAGTDTQYF. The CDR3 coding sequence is TGCAGCGTTGACCGGCCGAGGGCAGGCACAGATACGCAGTATTTT.

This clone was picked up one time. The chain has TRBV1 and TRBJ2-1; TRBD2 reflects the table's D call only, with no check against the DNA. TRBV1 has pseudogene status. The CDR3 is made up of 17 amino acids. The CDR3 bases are TGCACCAGCAGCCCCGGAAAGCGGTTGAGCTCCTACAATGAGCAGTTCTTC. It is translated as CTSSPGKRLSSYNEQFF.

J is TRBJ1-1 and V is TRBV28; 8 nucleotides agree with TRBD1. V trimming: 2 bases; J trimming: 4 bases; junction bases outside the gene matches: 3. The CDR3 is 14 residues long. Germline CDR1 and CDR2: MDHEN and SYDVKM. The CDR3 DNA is TGTGCCAGCAGTTTACAGGGGGCTAGCACTGAAGCTTTCTTT. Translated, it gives CASSLQGASTEAFF.

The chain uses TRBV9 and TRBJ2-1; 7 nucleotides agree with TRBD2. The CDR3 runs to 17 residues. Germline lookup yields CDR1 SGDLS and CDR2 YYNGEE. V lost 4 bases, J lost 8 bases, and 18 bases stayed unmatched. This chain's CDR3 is CASSYGSTGRNRDEQFF. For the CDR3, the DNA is TGTGCCAGCAGCTACGGGTCCACCGGGAGGAATAGGGATGAGCAGTTCTTC.

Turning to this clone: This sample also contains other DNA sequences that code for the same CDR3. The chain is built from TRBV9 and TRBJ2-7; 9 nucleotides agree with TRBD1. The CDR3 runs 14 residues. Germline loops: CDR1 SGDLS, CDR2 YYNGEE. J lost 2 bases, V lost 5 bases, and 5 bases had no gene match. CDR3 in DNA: TGTGCCAGCAGTCCGGGACAGGGAACCTACGAGCAGTACTTC. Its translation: CASSPGQGTYEQYF.

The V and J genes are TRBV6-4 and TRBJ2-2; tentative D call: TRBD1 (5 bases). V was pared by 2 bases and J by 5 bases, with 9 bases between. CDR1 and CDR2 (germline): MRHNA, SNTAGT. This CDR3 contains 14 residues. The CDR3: CASSDTRQTGELFF. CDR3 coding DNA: TGTGCCAGCAGTGACACACGACAGACCGGGGAGCTGTTTTTT.

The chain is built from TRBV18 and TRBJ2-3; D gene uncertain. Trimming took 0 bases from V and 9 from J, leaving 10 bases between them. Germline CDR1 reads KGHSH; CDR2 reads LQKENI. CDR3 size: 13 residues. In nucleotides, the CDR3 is TGTGCCAGCTCACCACCGGTCCTAGACACGCAGTATTTT. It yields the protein CASSPPVLDTQYF.

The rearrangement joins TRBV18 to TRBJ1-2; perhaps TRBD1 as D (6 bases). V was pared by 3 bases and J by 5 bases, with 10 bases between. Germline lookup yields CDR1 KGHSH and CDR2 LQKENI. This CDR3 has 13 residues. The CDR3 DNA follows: TGTGCCAGCTCACCCGAAGGGACATATGGCTACACCTTC. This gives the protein CASSPEGTYGYTF.

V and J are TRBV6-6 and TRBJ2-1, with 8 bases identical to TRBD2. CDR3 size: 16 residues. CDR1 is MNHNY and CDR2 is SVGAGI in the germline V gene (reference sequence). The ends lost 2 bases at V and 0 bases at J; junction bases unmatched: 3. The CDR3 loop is CASSYPGGSSYNEQFF. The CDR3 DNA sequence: TGTGCCAGCAGTTACCCGGGAGGGAGCTCCTACAATGAGCAGTTCTTC.

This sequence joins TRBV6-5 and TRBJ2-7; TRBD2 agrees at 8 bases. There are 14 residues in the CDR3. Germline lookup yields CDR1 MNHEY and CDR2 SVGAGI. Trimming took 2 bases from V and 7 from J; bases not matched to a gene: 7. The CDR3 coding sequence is TGTGCCAGCAGTTACGCCGGGAGGGCTGGTGAGCAGTACTTC. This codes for CASSYAGRAGEQYF.

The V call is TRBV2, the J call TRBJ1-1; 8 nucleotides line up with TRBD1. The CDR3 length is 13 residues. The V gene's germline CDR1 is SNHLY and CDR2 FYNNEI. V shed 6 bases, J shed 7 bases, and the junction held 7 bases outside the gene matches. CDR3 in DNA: TGTGCCAGCAGCGGTACAGGGGGTAGTGAAGCTTTCTTT. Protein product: CASSGTGGSEAFF.